This TCR beta chain was captured in a study of T cells in Graves' hyperthyroidism and ophthalmopathy. Trimming removed 6 bases from V and 7 bases from J; junction bases left unmatched: 4. Per germline, CDR1 SNHLY and CDR2 FYNNEI. There are 13 residues in the CDR3. This clonotype was picked up many times. Template material for amplifying TCR beta CDR3 regions consisted of RNA transcripts. HTBI primers were used for first-round RT-PCR of the TCR CDR3. One entry per CDR3 protein results from TCRdb running MiXCR on the multiplex PCR reads. The sample shows 600,000 to 750,000 distinct CDR3 sequences, around 15% of them seen only once. Subjects aged 18 to 65 presented with newly diagnosed hyperthyroidism of less than 2 months' duration.

The TCR sequence derives from a man in his forties or fifties with Graves' hyperthyroidism. Material for sequencing was blood. This sequence joins TRBV2 and TRBJ2-2; 8 bases align to TRBD2. As DNA, the CDR3 is TGTGCCAGCAGCCTTAGCGGGATCGGGGAGCTGTTTTTT. It is translated as CASSLSGIGELFF. Full variable domain (outside the CDR3, taken from reference TRBV2 and TRBJ2-2): EPEVTQTPSHQVTQMGQEVILRCVPISNHLYFYWYRQILGQKVEFLVSFYNNEISEKSEIFDDQFSVERPDGSNFTLKIRSTKLEDSAMYFCASSLSGIGELFFGEGSRLTVL.